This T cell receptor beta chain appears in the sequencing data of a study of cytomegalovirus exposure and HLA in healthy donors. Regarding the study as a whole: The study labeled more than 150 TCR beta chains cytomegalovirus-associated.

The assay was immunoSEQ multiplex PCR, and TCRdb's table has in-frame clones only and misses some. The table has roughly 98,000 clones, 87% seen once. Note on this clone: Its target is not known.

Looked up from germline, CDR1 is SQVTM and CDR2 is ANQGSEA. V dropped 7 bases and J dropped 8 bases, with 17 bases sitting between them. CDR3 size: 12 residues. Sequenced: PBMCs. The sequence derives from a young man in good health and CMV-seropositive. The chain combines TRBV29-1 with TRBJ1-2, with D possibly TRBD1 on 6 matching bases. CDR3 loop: CSAKTGSYGYTF. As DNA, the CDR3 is TGCAGCGCAAAAACAGGGTCGTACGGCTACACCTTC.